One T cell receptor beta chain is described in this entry. Its antigen remains unknown. The sample comes from a study of T cell repertoires in cytomegalovirus infection. The overall study: In the study, CMV epitopes included recently identified HLA-C-restricted and well-studied HLA-B-restricted ones. A matching HLA type, together with CMV infection, was signaled by public TCR beta signatures. Findings of the study overall: The ex vivo response showed dominance by HLA-C-restricted CMV-specific TCR beta clonotypes. The cumulative frequency of public TCR beta families distinguished individuals who carried CMV together with the relevant HLA.

Per germline, CDR1 LNHDA and CDR2 SQIVND (reference sequence). V was pared by 3 bases and J by 3 bases, with 2 bases of the junction left unmatched. The CDR3 runs 15 residues. Each CDR3 protein is one row after TCRdb ran MiXCR on the reads. The sample comprises hundreds of thousands of distinct CDR3 sequences, about two fifths of which are singletons, and 43% rests with the top ten. The sequence was collected from a human donor in good health (CMV status not recorded). Some clones in this sample may be carry-over from other donors' samples. This chain joins TRBV19 and TRBJ1-5; TRBD1 matches 10 bases. The input for sequencing was cultured PBMCs, taken from culture after CMV antigen stimulation. The CDR3 is CASSMGQGYNQPQHF. The DNA for the CDR3 is TGTGCCAGTAGTATGGGACAGGGGTACAATCAGCCCCAGCATTTT.